The present T cell receptor beta chain was sequenced within a study of human T cells and chemical hapten exposure. Notes on the study in general: Once DPC sensitization occurred, TCRs above 1 in 1000 frequency showed no change.

Individual cDNA molecules received unique molecular identifiers in the library. TCRdb called the RACE reads again in MiXCR, with one record for every CDR3 protein. This table holds approximately 97,000 distinct CDR3 sequences, roughly an eighth found once. The length of the CDR3 is 14 residues. V lost 4 bases, J lost 8 bases, and 8 bases stayed unmatched. Germline-derived CDR1 and CDR2 are SGHRS and YFSETQ. As concerns this clonotype: Antigen unknown.

Time point given: patch test 2, 6 weeks after DPC sensitization. Treatment noted: therapeutic diphenylcyclopropenone sensitization with weekly scalp DPC. The study drew its donors from alopecia patients who were 18 to 70 years old and suitable for DPC. Source: whole blood, taken in connection with sensitization to the hapten diphenylcyclopropenone (DPC). The clonotype originates from a woman in her forties with alopecia areata. Some clones in this sample may be carry-over from other donors' samples. V gene TRBV5-1 combines with J gene TRBJ2-3, with TRBD1 matching over 9 bases. CDR3 loop: CASSGTGRRSTQYF. Here the CDR3 DNA reads TGCGCCAGCAGCGGGACAGGGCGGAGGAGTACGCAGTATTTT.